The clone carrying this T cell receptor (beta chain) was counted a few times. What it recognizes is unknown. This CDR3 region has 15 residues. Germline loops: CDR1 SEHNR, CDR2 FQNEAQ (reference sequence). The V gene end was trimmed by 1 base and the J gene end by 9 bases; junction bases not matched to a gene: 6. The entry originates in a study of T-cell reconstitution after alpha-beta-depleted transplantation in children. Findings of the study overall: At day 60, the high TCRbeta diversity found in some patients originated from recipient T cells and thymic progenitors that had survived. Reportedly, roughly two months post-transplant, alpha-beta T cells arose from several hundred expanded graft clones. One year post-transplant, T-cell counts and diversity were largely derived from T cells produced anew.

The authors prepared the TCRbeta library with unique molecular identifiers. Each CDR3 protein is one row after TCRdb ran MiXCR on the PCR reads. The sample has roughly 110,000 distinct CDR3 sequences; about 9.4% are singletons. The sequence derives from a boy aged 2 to 10 with acute lymphoblastic leukemia, due to receive a stem cell transplant. The specimen comprised PBMCs, sampled before TCRalphabeta/CD19-depleted stem cell transplant. The chain is built from TRBV7-9 and TRBJ2-1, with 10 positions matching TRBD1. The CDR3 reads CASSLGTGGGGEQFF. CDR3 DNA sequence: TGTGCCAGCAGCTTAGGGACAGGGGGAGGTGGTGAGCAGTTCTTC.